The next 16 T cell receptor beta chains were all read from a single sample in a study of blood T cell repertoires in COVID-19. Produced via immunoSEQ multiplex PCR; TCRdb's table is partial and in-frame only. Counted here are over 300,000 clones, roughly nine tenths occurring once; the ten biggest clones make up about 6.8%. Source material: peripheral blood. All receptors derive from a man between 18 and 35 years old who had recovered from COVID-19.

The chain couples TRBV7-6 to TRBJ2-1, with 12 bases matching TRBD2. The CDR3 extends over 20 amino acids. V shed 1 base, J shed 4 bases, and the junction held 14 bases outside the gene matches. Germline V gene lookup returns CDR1 SGHVS and CDR2 FNYEAQ. The CDR3 loop reads CASSLVPGQTTSGGYNEQFF. CDR3 DNA: TGTGCCAGCAGCTTAGTCCCGGGACAGACGACTAGCGGGGGTTACAATGAGCAGTTCTTC.

The V call is TRBV11-2, the J call TRBJ1-1; D might be TRBD1 (6 bases). The germline CDR1 and CDR2 sequences are SGHAT and FQNNGV. Trimming pared 3 bases from V and 1 base from J, leaving 12 bases between. The CDR3 spans 15 residues. The CDR3 spells CASSLGATSNTEAFF. CDR3 DNA: TGTGCCAGCAGCTTGGGGGCTACTTCGAACACTGAAGCTTTCTTT. The full variable domain, in which reference TRBV11-2 and TRBJ1-1 provide the parts outside the CDR3, is EAGVAQSPRYKIIEKRQSVAFWCNPISGHATLYWYQQILGQGPKLLIQFQNNGVVDDSQLPKDRFSAERLKGVDSTLKIQPAKLEDSAVYLCASSLGATSNTEAFFGQGTRLTVV.

This chain joins TRBV6-1 and TRBJ2-7, with TRBD2 as a possible D gene (5 bases). In germline, CDR1 is MNHNS, CDR2 SASEGT. V was cut by 1 base and J by 6 bases, with 10 bases left in between. The CDR3 length is 13 residues. CDR3 nucleotide sequence: TGTGCCAGCAGTGAAGGGAGGATTGGCGAGCAGTACTTC. Its protein is CASSEGRIGEQYF.

The chain carries TRBV11-2 and TRBJ2-1, with 11 positions matching TRBD1. Germline values: CDR1 SGHAT, CDR2 FQNNGV. Trimming removed 2 bases from V and 7 bases from J; junction bases left unmatched: 7. The CDR3 runs 16 residues. The CDR3 DNA reads as TGTGCCAGCAGCTTATCCGGACAGGGGGCATTAAATGAGCAGTTCTTC. Amino acids: CASSLSGQGALNEQFF.

In DNA, the CDR3 is TGTGCCAGCAGCGTGGACAGCTACATAAACATTCAGTACTTC. It yields the protein CASSVDSYINIQYF. The J gene is TRBJ2-4, the V gene TRBV6-5; a possible D gene is TRBD1 (6 bases). CDR3 length: 14 residues. Germline lookup yields CDR1 MNHEY and CDR2 SVGAGI. V lost 6 bases to trimming and J lost 6 bases, with 15 bases between them.

The chain has TRBV29-1 and TRBJ2-7; the match to TRBD1 covers 10 bases. The CDR3 extends over 15 amino acids. V gave up 4 bases and J gave up 2 bases; unmatched junction bases: 8. CDR1 SQVTM and CDR2 ANQGSEA come from the germline V gene. In nucleotides, the CDR3 is TGCAGCGTTGCCCCCGGGACAGGGGAGCCCTACGAGCAGTACTTC. This sequence encodes CSVAPGTGEPYEQYF.

This sequence joins TRBV5-6 and TRBJ1-1; D gene unclear. This CDR3 contains 14 residues. V gave up 4 bases and J gave up 4 bases, with 14 bases separating them. CDR1 SGHDT and CDR2 YYEEEE come from the germline V gene. The CDR3 reads CASSPRFYGTEAFF. The CDR3 DNA reads TGTGCCAGCAGCCCGAGGTTCTACGGCACTGAAGCTTTCTTT.

This sequence joins TRBV27 and TRBJ1-6; D may be TRBD1 (6 bases). Trimming cost V 4 bases and J 7 bases, with 11 bases left between them. The germline V gene has CDR1 MNHEY and CDR2 SMNVEV (reference sequence). The CDR3 extends over 14 amino acids. This chain's CDR3 is CASSYDRRNSPLHF. The DNA for the CDR3 is TGTGCCAGCAGTTATGACAGGCGAAATTCACCCCTCCACTTT.

V and J are TRBV2 and TRBJ2-2; D perhaps matches TRBD1 (6 bases). Germline V CDR1 and CDR2: SNHLY, FYNNEI. V was cut by 6 bases and J by 4 bases, with 15 bases left in between. The CDR3 has 15 amino acids. This chain's CDR3 is CASSQQGYGTGELFF. CDR3 nucleotides: TGTGCCAGCAGCCAACAGGGTTACGGCACCGGGGAGCTGTTTTTT.

This rearrangement joins TRBV5-6 to TRBJ1-6, with D uncertain. The germline V gene encodes CDR1 SGHDT and CDR2 YYEEEE. There are 16 residues in the CDR3. V lost 4 bases, J lost 9 bases, and 20 bases lay in between. The CDR3 DNA follows: TGTGCCAGCAGCCCTAAATCGGGAATAACTGTTTCACCCCTCCACTTT. This translates into CASSPKSGITVSPLHF. Complete variable domain (other parts from reference TRBV5-6 and TRBJ1-6): DAGVTQSPTHLIKTRGQQVTLRCSPKSGHDTVSWYQQALGQGPQFIFQYYEEEERQRGNFPDRFSGHQFPNYSSELNVNALLLGDSALYLCASSPKSGITVSPLHFGNGTRLTVT.

The V and J genes are TRBV7-8 and TRBJ2-7; perhaps TRBD2 as D (5 bases). Looked up from germline, CDR1 is SGHVS and CDR2 is FQNEAQ. The CDR3 runs to 12 residues. The ends were cut back, 1 base at V and 6 bases at J, with 7 bases in the middle. The CDR3 DNA sequence: TGTGCCAGCAGCTTAGTGGCGGGCGAGCAGTACTTC. Its translation: CASSLVAGEQYF. Together with reference TRBV7-8 and TRBJ2-7, the CDR3 gives the full variable domain: GAGVSQSPRYKVAKRGQDVALRCDPISGHVSLFWYQQALGQGPEFLTYFQNEAQLDKSGLPSDRFFAERPEGSVSTLKIQRTQQEDSAVYLCASSLVAGEQYFGPGTRLTVT.

The rearrangement uses TRBV6-5 and TRBJ1-2; no clear D gene. Germline V lookup: CDR1 MNHEY, CDR2 SVGAGI. CDR3 size: 16 residues. V dropped 0 bases and J dropped 6 bases, with 17 bases sitting between them. CDR3 sequence (DNA): TGTGCCAGCAGTTACTCGACTTCTACGTATTATCATGGCTACACCTTC. Translating it yields CASSYSTSTYYHGYTF.

The chain employs TRBV12-5 and TRBJ1-6; 12 bases align to TRBD1. Germline V gene lookup returns CDR1 LGHNT and CDR2 FRNRAP. J was trimmed by 9 bases and V by 0 bases; bases with no gene match: 21. This CDR3 contains 22 residues. CDR3: CASGLVSGGTGGFLGLGSPLHF. The DNA of the CDR3 is TGTGCTAGTGGTTTGGTTAGTGGCGGGACAGGGGGCTTTTTGGGGCTGGGTTCACCCCTCCACTTT.

This clone was detected only once. The V call is TRBV18, the J call TRBJ2-3; 9 bases are shared with TRBD1. CDR1 is KGHSH, CDR2 LQKENI, per germline. J gave up 1 base and V 3 bases, and 8 bases lay outside the gene matches. The CDR3 totals 17 residues. The CDR3 DNA follows: TGTGCCAGCTCACCTCAACAGGGGGCGCCGGGCACAGATACGCAGTATTTT. Encoded protein: CASSPQQGAPGTDTQYF.

CDR3 coding DNA: TGTGCCAGCAGCCAAGATACGGGAGAGATCTCTGGGGCCAACGTCCTGACTTTC. It specifies CASSQDTGEISGANVLTF. This chain connects TRBV4-2 to TRBJ2-6; perhaps TRBD2 as D (6 bases). The CDR3 runs 18 residues. The V gene lost 0 bases and the J gene lost 0 bases, with 12 bases spanning the gap. Germline-derived CDR1 and CDR2 are LGHNA and YNFKEQ.

The CDR3, as DNA: TGTGCCAGTAGTATTGGGGCAGGGCTGATGAACACTGAAGCTTTCTTT. Amino acid sequence: CASSIGAGLMNTEAFF. This rearrangement joins TRBV19 to TRBJ1-1; D might be TRBD1 (5 bases). Germline CDR1 reads LNHDA; CDR2 reads SQIVND (reference sequence). The V and J ends lost 3 bases and 0 bases respectively, with 14 bases between them. The CDR3 length is 16 residues.